This entry lists 25 T cell receptor beta chains sequenced from one sample in a study of shared clonotypes between healthy human individuals. Sequencing was performed with immunoSEQ multiplex PCR; in TCRdb, only in-frame clones are kept and a portion is missing. The sample holds more than 1.2 million clones, 98% seen once. The sequencing sample was made of naive CD4+ T cells sorted from blood. Subset reported: CD45RA+ positively selected. Source of these receptors: a man aged 30 to 39 in good health.

The chain has TRBV12-1 and TRBJ1-3; no DNA check was done on the table's D call, TRBD1. TRBV12-1 is deemed a pseudogene. CDR3 length: 15 residues. The CDR3 DNA reads TGTGCCAGCAGCTCCAGGGGGCGATCTGGAAACACCATATATTTT. Encoded protein: CASSSRGRSGNTIYF.

This chain connects TRBV5-4 to TRBJ1-2; possibly TRBD1 for D (6 bases). This CDR3 contains 13 residues. Germline CDR1 SGHNT, CDR2 YYREEE (reference sequence). V shed 1 base and J shed 4 bases, with 8 bases lying between them. CDR3 protein: CASSLQGPYGYTF. CDR3 sequence (DNA): TGTGCCAGCAGCTTGCAGGGGCCCTATGGCTACACCTTC. The whole variable domain, remainder taken from reference TRBV5-4 and TRBJ1-2, is ETGVTQSPTHLIKTRGQQVTLRCSSQSGHNTVSWYQQALGQGPQFIFQYYREEENGRGNFPPRFSGLQFPNYSSELNVNALELDDSALYLCASSLQGPYGYTFGSGTRLTVV.

This clone was seen a single time. Additional DNA sequences in this sample encode the identical CDR3. This chain connects TRBV9 to TRBJ2-1; D gene ambiguous. V was shortened by 4 bases and J by 2 bases, with 7 bases between the two germline ends. Germline V gene data show CDR1 as SGDLS and CDR2 as YYNGEE. CDR3 size: 13 residues. CDR3 coding DNA: TGTGCCAGCAGCCCCCGAGCCTACAATGAGCAGTTCTTC. Amino acid sequence: CASSPRAYNEQFF.

The V call is TRBV4-2, the J call TRBJ2-3; D not resolved. The CDR3 spans 13 residues. Trimming took 1 base from V and 5 from J, leaving 7 bases between them. Germline V gene sequence: CDR1 LGHNA, CDR2 YNFKEQ. The CDR3 sequence is CASSQGIRDTQYF. CDR3 bases: TGTGCCAGCAGCCAAGGAATTAGAGATACGCAGTATTTT.

The chain recombines TRBV5-1 with TRBJ2-2; 8 bases align to TRBD2. After removal of 3 bases from V and 2 bases from J, the junction contained 6 bases not matched to a gene. Looked up from germline, CDR1 is SGHRS and CDR2 is YFSETQ. The CDR3 totals 16 residues. The CDR3 DNA is TGCGCCAGCAGCTGGGAACTAGCGGTAAACACCGGGGAGCTGTTTTTT. This sequence encodes CASSWELAVNTGELFF.

The chain carries TRBV6-1 and TRBJ2-2, with a tentative D call TRBD1 (5 bases). V was pared by 6 bases and J by 5 bases, with 10 bases between. Germline CDR1 is MNHNS and CDR2 is SASEGT. CDR3 length equals 13 residues. CDR3 bases: TGTGCCAGCAGAGTCAAGGGGACCGGGGAGCTGTTTTTT. This codes for CASRVKGTGELFF.

The chain employs TRBV10-3 and TRBJ2-1; 13 bases agree with TRBD2. V trimming: 7 bases; J trimming: 9 bases; junction bases outside the gene matches: 6. This CDR3 has 14 residues. In germline, CDR1 is ENHRY, CDR2 SYGVKD. The CDR3 loop reads CAITPGLAGSEQFF. DNA for the CDR3: TGTGCCATCACACCGGGACTAGCGGGAAGTGAGCAGTTCTTC.

The J gene is TRBJ2-7, the V gene TRBV5-6; D might be TRBD2 (7 bases). The V and J ends lost 7 bases and 6 bases respectively, with 17 bases between them. The CDR3 loop spans 13 amino acids. The germline CDR1 and CDR2 sequences are SGHDT and YYEEEE. In nucleotides, the CDR3 is TGTGCCAGCGGATTTGGGGGGGCTGGCGAGCAGTACTTC. Translating it yields CASGFGGAGEQYF.

For the CDR3, the DNA is TGTGCCAGCAGTTCCCTCAGGGGGCAAGAACTGTTTTTT. The encoded protein is CASSSLRGQELFF. The chain links TRBV27 to TRBJ1-4, with TRBD1 identical over 8 bases. The ends lost 4 bases at V and 12 bases at J; junction bases unmatched: 7. The CDR3 consists of 13 residues. The germline CDR1 and CDR2 sequences are MNHEY and SMNVEV (reference sequence). The variable domain in full, completed from reference TRBV27 and TRBJ1-4, reads EAQVTQNPRYLITVTGKKLTVTCSQNMNHEYMSWYRQDPGLGLRQIYYSMNVEVTDKGDVPEGYKVSRKEKRNFPLILESPSPNQTSLYFCASSSLRGQELFFGSGTQLSVL.

The chain links TRBV19 to TRBJ1-4; no reliable D call. CDR1 and CDR2 (germline): LNHDA, SQIVND (reference sequence). The CDR3 spans 15 residues. V lost 6 bases and J lost 4, with 15 bases in between. CDR3 nucleotides: TGTGCCAGTAGACGAAAAGACACGATTAATGAAAAACTGTTTTTT. This codes for CASRRKDTINEKLFF.

The chain combines TRBV11-3 with TRBJ2-2; 10 nucleotides align to TRBD1. From germline, CDR1 is SGHNT and CDR2 YENEEA. This CDR3 comprises 16 residues. Trimming removed 5 bases from V and 5 bases from J; junction bases left unmatched: 8. CDR3 amino acids: CASSGRQGARTGELFF. In DNA form, the CDR3 reads TGTGCCAGCAGCGGACGACAGGGGGCGAGGACCGGGGAGCTGTTTTTT.

The chain employs TRBV7-9 and TRBJ2-1; 11 bases are shared with TRBD1. Unmatched junction bases numbered 4, after V lost 2 bases and J lost 4 bases. Germline CDR1 reads SEHNR; CDR2 reads FQNEAQ (reference sequence). The CDR3 sequence is 16 residues long. The DNA for the CDR3 is TGTGCCAGCAGCTTACGGGGGACAGGGGGATACAATGAGCAGTTCTTC. Its protein is CASSLRGTGGYNEQFF. The variable domain in full, with the rest retrieved from reference TRBV7-9 and TRBJ2-1, is DTGVSQNPRHKITKRGQNVTFRCDPISEHNRLYWYRQTLGQGPEFLTYFQNEAQLEKSRLLSDRFSAERPKGSFSTLEIQRTEQGDSAMYLCASSLRGTGGYNEQFFGPGTRLTVL.

The chain carries TRBV4-1 and TRBJ1-1; 7 bases map to TRBD1. Unmatched junction bases numbered 7, after V lost 2 bases and J lost 4 bases. The CDR3 runs to 15 residues. CDR1 MGHRA and CDR2 YSYEKL come from the germline V gene. The CDR3 nucleotides read TGCGCCAGCAGCCAACCAGCCGCAGGGGGCACTGAAGCTTTCTTT. This gives the protein CASSQPAAGGTEAFF.

The rearrangement links TRBV2 to TRBJ2-3, with D perhaps TRBD1 (5 bases). This CDR3 is 12 amino acids long. V was pared by 3 bases and J by 7 bases, with 8 bases between. The germline CDR1 and CDR2 sequences are SNHLY and FYNNEI. CDR3 sequence reads: CASSDQGYTQYF. CDR3 nucleotides: TGTGCCAGCAGTGATCAGGGATATACGCAGTATTTT.

This chain links TRBV10-3 with TRBJ1-3; no definite D call. The length of the CDR3 is 13 residues. The germline V and J ends were trimmed by 6 bases and 0 bases, with 6 bases remaining between them. Germline V CDR1 and CDR2: ENHRY, SYGVKD. CDR3 sequence (DNA): TGTGCCATCAGCAGCGGCTCTGGAAACACCATATATTTT. Translation: CAISSGSGNTIYF.

Written as DNA, the CDR3 is TGTGCCAGCGGGGCGGGACTAGCGGGAGCGGCTGAGCAGTTCTTC. Protein: CASGAGLAGAAEQFF. The V and J genes are TRBV6-5 and TRBJ2-1; 14 bases are shared with TRBD2. V dropped 8 bases and J dropped 9; count of bases not matched to a gene: 9. The CDR3 extends over 15 amino acids. Germline CDR1 reads MNHEY; CDR2 reads SVGAGI.

This rearrangement joins TRBV2 to TRBJ1-4; TRBD1 aligns across 9 bases. The CDR3 is made up of 14 amino acids. V dropped 5 bases and J dropped 8; count of bases not matched to a gene: 6. Germline V CDR1 and CDR2: SNHLY, FYNNEI. The CDR3 protein is CASSLDRGHEKLFF. The CDR3 DNA reads as TGTGCCAGCAGTTTGGACAGGGGTCACGAAAAACTGTTTTTT.

On this clone itself: The same CDR3 can be traced to other DNA sequences in this sample. V gene TRBV5-4 combines with J gene TRBJ2-7; 7 bases map to TRBD2. Per the germline V gene, CDR1 is SGHNT and CDR2 is YYREEE (reference sequence). The CDR3 is 14 amino acids. Trimming cost V 0 bases and J 4 bases; bases outside gene matches: 4. CDR3 sequence reads: CASSLAGGIYEQYF. CDR3 DNA: TGTGCCAGCAGCTTGGCGGGAGGCATATACGAGCAGTACTTC.

The chain combines TRBV19 with TRBJ2-1, with D perhaps TRBD2 (6 bases). Trimming removed 4 bases from V and 10 bases from J, with 17 bases in between. This CDR3 has 14 residues. CDR1 and CDR2 from the germline V gene are LNHDA and SQIVND (reference sequence). In DNA, the CDR3 is TGTGCCAGTAGTACCCTAGAAGGAGCGGGCGAGCAGTTCTTC. Encoded protein: CASSTLEGAGEQFF.

The chain links TRBV19 to TRBJ2-3; 10 nucleotides align to TRBD2. Germline V lookup: CDR1 LNHDA, CDR2 SQIVND (reference sequence). There are 14 residues in the CDR3. V shed 6 bases and J 4 bases; nucleotides not matched to a gene: 4. This chain's CDR3 is CASRASGSSDTQYF. The CDR3 DNA reads TGTGCCAGTAGGGCTAGCGGGAGCTCAGATACGCAGTATTTT.

The genes are TRBV5-1 and TRBJ2-5; 8 nucleotides align to TRBD1. The germline V gene encodes CDR1 SGHRS and CDR2 YFSETQ. V lost 4 bases, J lost 5 bases, and 7 bases stayed unmatched. The CDR3 has 14 amino acids. CDR3 protein: CASSVGQGGETQYF. The DNA for the CDR3 is TGCGCCAGCAGCGTAGGACAGGGCGGCGAGACCCAGTACTTC. Based on the CDR3 plus reference TRBV5-1 and TRBJ2-5, the full variable domain is KAGVTQTPRYLIKTRGQQVTLSCSPISGHRSVSWYQQTPGQGLQFLFEYFSETQRNKGNFPGRFSGRQFSNSRSEMNVSTLELGDSALYLCASSVGQGGETQYFGPGTRLLVL.

V is TRBV6-4 and J is TRBJ2-1; TRBD2 aligns across 9 bases. Germline V lookup: CDR1 MRHNA, CDR2 SNTAGT. V shed 0 bases and J 6 bases; nucleotides not matched to a gene: 9. The CDR3 length is 17 residues. The CDR3 loop reads CASSDSISGRHINEQFF. The CDR3 DNA reads TGTGCCAGCAGTGACTCGATTAGCGGGAGACATATCAATGAGCAGTTCTTC.

The chain couples TRBV11-3 to TRBJ2-5; 11 nucleotides match TRBD1. CDR3 length equals 17 residues. The germline gives CDR1 SGHNT, CDR2 YENEEA. J was trimmed by 3 bases and V by 4 bases; bases with no gene match: 10. CDR3 sequence: CASSSWSAGQGEETQYF. The CDR3 nucleotides read TGTGCCAGCAGCTCATGGTCAGCGGGACAGGGGGAAGAGACCCAGTACTTC.

The J gene is TRBJ2-3, the V gene TRBV7-9; D may be TRBD1 or TRBD2 (5 bases each). Between the trimmed V and J ends, which lost 3 bases and 4 bases, there was a span of 17 bases. CDR3 size: 16 residues. Per the germline V gene, CDR1 is SEHNR and CDR2 is FQNEAQ (reference sequence). The CDR3: CASSLGRTRSPDTQYF. The CDR3, as DNA: TGTGCCAGCAGCTTGGGACGGACGAGGAGCCCAGATACGCAGTATTTT.

This sequence joins TRBV29-1 and TRBJ1-1; no definite D call. This CDR3 contains 13 residues. The ends were cut back, 2 bases at V and 3 bases at J, with 10 bases in the middle. Germline assignment: CDR1 SQVTM and CDR2 ANQGSEA. Here the CDR3 DNA reads TGCAGCGTTGAAAGGGCAGCTCACACTGAAGCTTTCTTT. As protein: CSVERAAHTEAFF.